This TCR beta chain was obtained from a study of technical replicates of blood from four donors. Profiled with immunoSEQ multiplex PCR; TCRdb holds only in-frame clones, not every one. Among some 89,000 clones listed, over 85% were seen once. The receptor was derived from a human donor in good health. The sequencing sample was made of T cells isolated from PBMCs.

The CDR3 coding sequence is TGTGCCAGCAGCGTCGGGACTAGCGGGACAAAAGGCTACGAGCAGTACTTC. Translation: CASSVGTSGTKGYEQYF. The chain couples TRBV9 to TRBJ2-7, with 13 positions matching TRBD2. This CDR3 comprises 17 residues. Germline V lookup: CDR1 SGDLS, CDR2 YYNGEE. V lost 2 bases, J lost 3 bases, and 8 bases stayed unmatched. The whole variable domain, filled in from reference TRBV9 and TRBJ2-7, reads DSGVTQTPKHLITATGQRVTLRCSPRSGDLSVYWYQQSLDQGLQFLIQYYNGEERAKGNILERFSAQQFPDLHSELNLSSLELGDSALYFCASSVGTSGTKGYEQYFGPGTRLTVT.